The rows below give T cell receptor beta chains drawn from one sample of a study of T cell repertoires in cytomegalovirus infection. In TCRdb, the reads were re-called with MiXCR into one record per CDR3 protein. The table has roughly 200,000 distinct CDR3 sequences, roughly 15% seen once. The sample comprised CD8+ T cells from PBMCs. These TCRs come from a human donor in good health (CMV status not recorded). Some clones in this sample may be carry-over from other donors' samples. CDR3s include the opening cysteine and the closing phenylalanine or tryptophan. Fields, in order: clone size, V gene, J gene, D gene, CDR3 DNA, CDR3 protein. A D gene is named only where the DNA matches it firmly. A row's size may be missing; if present it is once, few, many or a size class.

NA,TRBV7-4,TRBJ1-5,NA,TGTGCCAGCAGCCCCGCCGCCGGCAATCAGCCCCAGCATTTT,CASSPAAGNQPQHF
few,TRBV4-2,TRBJ1-1,NA,TGTGCCAGCAGCCCCAGGGGAGAGAACACTGAAGCTTTCTTT,CASSPRGENTEAFF
once,TRBV28,TRBJ2-7,NA,TGTGCCAGCAGCCGCCCCCGGGGGAGCTCCTACGAGCAGTACTTC,CASSRPRGSSYEQYF
few,TRBV9,TRBJ1-2,NA,TGTGCCAGCAGCGTTTCCACCCTCGATGGCTACACCTTC,CASSVSTLDGYTF
few,TRBV7-9,TRBJ2-7,NA,TGTGCCAGCAGCTCCACGATCGGGACGTGGGAGCAGTACTTC,CASSSTIGTWEQYF
few,TRBV29-1,TRBJ2-3,TRBD1,TGCAGCGTTGGGAGTACTGCCAGGGGGCTAAGGGGGGATACGCAGTATTTT,CSVGSTARGLRGDTQYF
few,TRBV6-2/TRBV6-3,TRBJ2-7,NA,TGTGCCAGCAGGCCGGGACCATTCTACGAGCAGTACTTC,CASRPGPFYEQYF
few,TRBV7-9,TRBJ1-2,NA,TGTGCCAGCAGCCATATTGGACAGTTTCCCCATAACTATGGCTACACCTTC,CASSHIGQFPHNYGYTF
few,TRBV29-1,TRBJ2-7,NA,TGCAGCGTTGAAGCAGGATCCTACGAGCAGTACTTC,CSVEAGSYEQYF
few,TRBV15,TRBJ2-7,NA,TGTGCCACCAGCCCCACAGGATACGAGCAGTACTTC,CATSPTGYEQYF
NA,TRBV4-1,TRBJ1-1,NA,TGCGCCAGCAGCCAAGAGGGAGGGATTACTGAAGCTTTCTTT,CASSQEGGITEAFF
NA,TRBV29-1,TRBJ2-1,NA,TGCAGCGTTTACGTAGAGGGCAATGAGCAGTTCTTC,CSVYVEGNEQFF
many,TRBV7-9,TRBJ2-5,TRBD1,TGTGCCAGCAGCCCGAGGACAGGGGCCGGAAAGACCCAGTACTTC,CASSPRTGAGKTQYF
few,TRBV9,TRBJ1-1,NA,TGTGCCAGCAGCGTAGTCGGGACGGCTCCCAACACTGAAGCTTTCTTT,CASSVVGTAPNTEAFF
NA,TRBV6-6,TRBJ1-2,NA,TGTGCCAGCAGTTACGGGGGGGGAAATGGCTACACCTTC,CASSYGGGNGYTF
few,TRBV7-2,TRBJ2-1,NA,TGTGCCAGCACCTGGAGAGGGGGGTATAAGAACGCCTACAATGAGCAGTTCTTC,CASTWRGGYKNAYNEQFF
NA,TRBV12-3/TRBV12-4,TRBJ2-7,NA,TGTGCCAGCAGTTTGGGCCTGGGGGCATACGAGCAGTACTTC,CASSLGLGAYEQYF
few,TRBV7-9,TRBJ2-3,NA,TGTGCCAGCAGCTCGAGAGGGAAAACAGGGCCCGATACGCAGTATTTT,CASSSRGKTGPDTQYF
few,TRBV12-3/TRBV12-4,TRBJ2-1,NA,TGTGCCAGCAGTTCCTCCCCCAGCGAGCAGTTCTTC,CASSSSPSEQFF
few,TRBV7-2,TRBJ1-1,NA,TGTGCCAGCAGCTTAGGCTACCAGGGAAGTTACACTGAAGCTTTCTTT,CASSLGYQGSYTEAFF
few,TRBV12-5,TRBJ2-1,TRBD1,TGTGCTAGTGGTTTGACAGGGGGCTCCTACAATGAGCAGTTCTTC,CASGLTGGSYNEQFF
NA,TRBV29-1,TRBJ2-3,NA,TGCAGCGTTCCCCTCGGGCGGGGAGGAGGGTATACGCAGTATTTT,CSVPLGRGGGYTQYF
many,TRBV4-2,TRBJ2-7,NA,TGTGCCAGCAGCCAAGAGGGACAACGGGAGCAGTACTTC,CASSQEGQREQYF
NA,TRBV11-2,TRBJ2-2,NA,TGTGCCAGCAGCGCCATCGGAGTGACGGTCACCGGGGAGCTGTTTTTT,CASSAIGVTVTGELFF
few,TRBV7-8,TRBJ2-2,NA,TGTGCCAGCAGCCCCTCGTCGGGGGGCCGGACCGGGGAGCTGTTTTTT,CASSPSSGGRTGELFF
NA,TRBV28,TRBJ2-7,NA,TGTGCCAGCGGCGGTCGGGAATTTGGGTACGAGCAGTACTTC,CASGGREFGYEQYF
few,TRBV7-8,TRBJ1-2,NA,TGTGCCAGCAGCTCACGTAGCCCGGGGGATGGCTACACCTTC,CASSSRSPGDGYTF
NA,TRBV29-1,TRBJ2-7,NA,TGCAGCGTTGAAGGCCCCAAAAGCTACGAGCAGTACTTC,CSVEGPKSYEQYF
NA,TRBV6-5,TRBJ1-1,NA,TGTGCCAGCAGTTACTCAAGGGTGAAGAACACTGAAGCTTTCTTT,CASSYSRVKNTEAFF
NA,TRBV29-1,TRBJ2-7,TRBD1,TGCAGCGTTGAATCCCGGGACAGACCCTACGAGCAGTACTTC,CSVESRDRPYEQYF
NA,TRBV5-1,TRBJ2-7,NA,TGCGCCAGCCGACAGACCTACAAGGGTTACGAGCAGTGCTTC,CASRQTYKGYEQCF
few,TRBV28,TRBJ2-1,NA,TGTGCCAGCAGTTCGCTCCTAGAAAAGGGACCTGAGCAGTTCTTC,CASSSLLEKGPEQFF
NA,TRBV7-9,TRBJ2-7,NA,TGTGCCAGCAGCATTCCCGGGACATCAATCTACGAGCAGTACTTC,CASSIPGTSIYEQYF
NA,TRBV7-9,TRBJ1-4,TRBD1,TGTGCCAGCAGCTACGGGACAGCCCAAGGGGAAAAACTGTTTTTT,CASSYGTAQGEKLFF
NA,TRBV7-9,TRBJ2-3,NA,TGTGCCAGCAGCTTAGCCGGATCCACCACAGATACGCAGTATTTT,CASSLAGSTTDTQYF
NA,TRBV7-6,TRBJ1-6,NA,TGTGCCAGCAGCTTAGAAGGCAGGGGTTTCGATAATTCACCCCTCCACTTT,CASSLEGRGFDNSPLHF
NA,TRBV3-1,TRBJ2-5,NA,TGTGCCAGCAGCCCGGGAGTAGCGGAGACCCAGTACTTC,CASSPGVAETQYF
many,TRBV4-3,TRBJ1-3,NA,TGCGCCAGCAGCCAAGATGGACTCCCTGGAAACACCATATATTTT,CASSQDGLPGNTIYF
few,TRBV7-9,TRBJ2-3,NA,TGTGCCAGCAGCTCCCGACGGACAGATACGCAGTATTTT,CASSSRRTDTQYF
few,TRBV29-1,TRBJ2-1,TRBD1,TGCAGCGTTGGATTGGACAGGGCTTCACACAATGAGCAGTTCTTC,CSVGLDRASHNEQFF
few,TRBV10-3,TRBJ1-2,NA,TGTGCCATCAGCAGCACCCCGGGACACCCAGCTAACTATGGCTACACCTTC,CAISSTPGHPANYGYTF
few,TRBV20-1,TRBJ2-2,NA,TGCGGTCAGACAGGGCGGGACACCGGGGAGATGTTTTTT,CGQTGRDTGEMFF
few,TRBV12-3/TRBV12-4,TRBJ2-1,TRBD2,TGTGCCAGCAAGAGCGGGGGGGGTTTAGATGAGCAGTTCTTC,CASKSGGGLDEQFF
few,TRBV28,TRBJ1-2,NA,TGTGCCAGCAGCCCGGCCGGGGGGAGTCCTAACTATGGCTACACCTTC,CASSPAGGSPNYGYTF
NA,TRBV6-5,TRBJ2-2,TRBD2,TGTGCCAGCAGTTACCGGACTAGCGGCGCCATCACCGGGGAGCTGTTTTTT,CASSYRTSGAITGELFF
many,TRBV7-3,TRBJ2-1,TRBD2,TGTGCCAGCAGCTCCCCGGGACTAGCTCTCAATGAGCAGTTCTTC,CASSSPGLALNEQFF
NA,TRBV4-1,TRBJ1-2,NA,TGCGCCAGCAGCCAAGGGACAATTAGATTGAACTATGGCTACACCTTC,CASSQGTIRLNYGYTF
NA,TRBV6-2/TRBV6-3,TRBJ2-5,NA,TGTGCCAGCAGTTCCTACCGCGGAGAAGGCGAGACCCAGTACTTC,CASSSYRGEGETQYF
NA,TRBV7-2,TRBJ1-5,TRBD1,TGTGCCAGCAGCTTCCGGGACAGGCTCGAGCAGCCCCAGCATTTT,CASSFRDRLEQPQHF
few,TRBV14,TRBJ2-3,NA,TGTGCCAGCAGCCAAGTGCCGCGCCCTCCGCAGTATTTT,CASSQVPRPPQYF
NA,TRBV2,TRBJ2-7,NA,TGTGCCACCGTAGGGGGCGAGCAGTACTTC,CATVGGEQYF
NA,TRBV5-1,TRBJ2-7,NA,TGCGCCAGCAGCTTGGAGGGACGGCCGGACTACGAGCAGTACTTC,CASSLEGRPDYEQYF